A single sample gave rise to the 19 T cell receptor beta chains below, sequenced in a study of blood T cell repertoires in COVID-19. Method: immunoSEQ multiplex PCR; TCRdb's copy keeps in-frame clones and lacks some. The sample shows a few hundred thousand clones, approximately 90% of them seen only once. Input material: peripheral blood. The receptors shown here come from an older woman with acute or convalescent COVID-19.

The chain joins TRBV5-1 to TRBJ1-3; D is unresolved. V lost 4 bases, J lost 0 bases, and 5 bases lay in between. This CDR3 comprises 13 residues. Germline assignment: CDR1 SGHRS and CDR2 YFSETQ. CDR3 in amino acids: CASSADSGNTIYF. In DNA, the CDR3 is TGCGCCAGCAGCGCGGACTCTGGAAACACCATATATTTT.

This rearrangement joins TRBV18 to TRBJ2-6, with D hard to call. The CDR3 length is 14 residues. CDR1 is KGHSH and CDR2 is LQKENI in the germline V gene. V lost 6 bases and J 3 bases, leaving 9 bases between the germline ends. CDR3 sequence reads: CASSSSSGANVLTF. For the CDR3, the DNA is TGTGCCAGCTCTTCGTCCAGTGGGGCCAACGTCCTGACTTTC.

This clone occurred a few times. CDR3 DNA sequence: TGTGCCAGCAGTGAGTTCGGGGGGCCCCTCGCCAAAAACATTCAGTACTTC. Protein: CASSEFGGPLAKNIQYF. The rearrangement uses TRBV6-1 and TRBJ2-4, with D possibly matching TRBD2 (7 bases). The CDR3 has 17 residues. The V and J ends lost 3 bases and 1 base respectively, with 16 bases between them. The germline CDR1 and CDR2 sequences are MNHNS and SASEGT.

The genes are TRBV24-1 and TRBJ1-5; the D is unclear. The CDR3 is made up of 13 amino acids. Germline CDR1 and CDR2: KGHDR and SFDVKD. V lost 4 bases, J lost 2 bases, and 5 bases lay in between. The CDR3 nucleotides are TGTGCCACCAGTGACCCCGGCAATCAGCCCCAGCATTTT. It translates to CATSDPGNQPQHF.

Regarding this clone: Other DNA variants within this sample encode the same CDR3. The rearrangement uses TRBV9 and TRBJ2-7; 9 nucleotides line up with TRBD2. The germline gives CDR1 SGDLS, CDR2 YYNGEE. The CDR3 is made up of 16 amino acids. The J segment lost 4 bases and the V segment lost 0 bases, leaving 8 bases of the junction unmatched. CDR3 in amino acids: CASSVASSGGLYEQYF. The CDR3 DNA is TGTGCCAGCAGCGTAGCGTCCAGCGGGGGGTTGTACGAGCAGTACTTC. The complete variable domain, with remaining parts taken from reference TRBV9 and TRBJ2-7, reads DSGVTQTPKHLITATGQRVTLRCSPRSGDLSVYWYQQSLDQGLQFLIQYYNGEERAKGNILERFSAQQFPDLHSELNLSSLELGDSALYFCASSVASSGGLYEQYFGPGTRLTVT.

The chain joins TRBV7-2 to TRBJ2-3; D is undetermined. V was shortened by 1 base and J by 2 bases, with 7 bases between the two germline ends. Germline V CDR1 and CDR2: SGHTA, FQGNSA. This CDR3 region has 14 residues. CDR3 amino acids: CASSLVTATDTQYF. CDR3 coding DNA: TGTGCCAGCAGCTTAGTTACAGCCACAGATACGCAGTATTTT.

This clone was found a few times. The rearrangement links TRBV7-2 to TRBJ2-7; D not resolved. V lost 2 bases and J lost 5, with 13 bases in between. This CDR3 comprises 14 residues. Germline V gene data show CDR1 as SGHTA and CDR2 as FQGNSA. The CDR3 protein is CASSLSVATHEQYF. The CDR3 nucleotides are TGTGCCAGCAGCTTATCGGTAGCTACCCACGAGCAGTACTTC. Looking up the rest from reference TRBV7-2 and TRBJ2-7 gives the full variable domain: GAGVSQSPSNKVTEKGKDVELRCDPISGHTALYWYRQSLGQGLEFLIYFQGNSAPDKSGLPSDRFSAERTGGSVSTLTIQRTQQEDSAVYLCASSLSVATHEQYFGPGTRLTVT.

This clone was seen only once. V and J are TRBV5-1 and TRBJ2-7; 7 nucleotides line up with TRBD1. With 2 bases clipped from V and 2 bases from J, the junction kept 1 base outside the gene matches. In germline, CDR1 is SGHRS, CDR2 YFSETQ. The CDR3 runs 13 residues. CDR3 nucleotide sequence: TGCGCCAGCAGCTTCGGGACAGCCTACGAGCAGTACTTC. Protein product: CASSFGTAYEQYF.

The rearrangement joins TRBV9 to TRBJ1-2; possibly TRBD1 for D (5 bases). The CDR3 loop spans 14 amino acids. The germline V gene has CDR1 SGDLS and CDR2 YYNGEE. V lost 0 bases to trimming and J lost 8 bases, with 14 bases between them. CDR3 region: CASSVEGHGGGYTF. The CDR3, as DNA: TGTGCCAGCAGCGTAGAAGGACACGGAGGGGGCTACACCTTC.

This clone was picked up a small number of times. J is TRBJ1-2 and V is TRBV7-9; TRBD1 matches at 7 bases. The CDR3 sequence is 15 residues long. V was clipped by 5 bases and J by 6 bases; unmatched bases: 12. Per germline, CDR1 SEHNR and CDR2 FQNEAQ (reference sequence). CDR3 in amino acids: CASSVDLGTVNGYTF. CDR3 DNA sequence: TGTGCCAGCAGCGTTGACCTTGGGACAGTAAATGGCTACACCTTC.

The table lists this clone with a few counts. The gene calls are TRBV9 and TRBJ1-2; the D gene is possibly TRBD1 (6 bases). V was cut by 3 bases and J by 4 bases, with 13 bases left in between. This CDR3 region has 14 residues. CDR1 and CDR2 (germline): SGDLS, YYNGEE. The CDR3 DNA is TGTGCCAGCAGCGACGGCAGGGGCGGCTATGGCTACACCTTC. Its translation: CASSDGRGGYGYTF.

CDR3: CASGDRGFYEQYF. CDR3 DNA sequence: TGTGCCAGCGGGGACAGGGGTTTCTACGAGCAGTACTTC. The V and J genes are TRBV6-6 and TRBJ2-7; TRBD1 matches 10 bases. Germline values: CDR1 MNHNY, CDR2 SVGAGI (reference sequence). The CDR3 spans 13 residues. V was clipped by 8 bases and J by 3 bases; unmatched bases: 4.

The V and J genes are TRBV28 and TRBJ2-7; D not certain. This CDR3 is built from 12 residues. The germline V gene has CDR1 MDHEN and CDR2 SYDVKM. Trimming shortened V by 1 base and J by 2 bases, and 3 bases separated the two germline ends. The CDR3 protein is CASSLLAYEQYF. DNA of the CDR3: TGTGCCAGCAGTTTATTAGCCTACGAGCAGTACTTC.

This chain uses TRBV7-9 with TRBJ2-1; tentatively, D is TRBD1 (7 bases). The CDR3 has 17 amino acids. Germline CDR1 is SEHNR and CDR2 is FQNEAQ (reference sequence). V dropped 1 base and J dropped 4 bases, with 17 bases sitting between them. CDR3 bases: TGTGCCAGCAGCTTAGTGGGGCGGGGACAGTTTTACAATGAGCAGTTCTTC. Amino acid sequence: CASSLVGRGQFYNEQFF. Variable domain in full (rest from reference TRBV7-9 and TRBJ2-1): DTGVSQNPRHKITKRGQNVTFRCDPISEHNRLYWYRQTLGQGPEFLTYFQNEAQLEKSRLLSDRFSAERPKGSFSTLEIQRTEQGDSAMYLCASSLVGRGQFYNEQFFGPGTRLTVL.

The gene calls are TRBV23-1 and TRBJ2-7, with D possibly matching TRBD2 (5 bases). TRBV23-1 belongs to the ORF category, with a function that is uncertain. This CDR3 has 17 amino acids. Between the trimmed V and J ends, which lost 0 bases and 3 bases, there was a span of 18 bases. CDR3 region: CASSQSSLPAEGYEQYF. The CDR3 bases are TGCGCCAGCAGTCAATCGAGTTTGCCCGCTGAGGGCTACGAGCAGTACTTC.

The V call is TRBV29-1, the J call TRBJ1-3; 7 bases are shared with TRBD1. The V gene's germline CDR1 is SQVTM and CDR2 ANQGSEA. Losses at the gene ends were 5 bases for V and 4 bases for J; bases not matched to a gene: 14. The CDR3 has 16 residues. The CDR3 nucleotides read TGCAGCGTTTCCCAAACCCACAGGGGTGGGGGAAACACCATATATTTT. Translated: CSVSQTHRGGGNTIYF.

This chain uses TRBV7-9 with TRBJ1-1; D gene unclear. This CDR3 has 14 amino acids. Germline V gives CDR1 SEHNR, CDR2 FQNEAQ (reference sequence). V was pared by 2 bases and J by 4 bases, with 11 bases between. In DNA form, the CDR3 reads TGTGCCAGCAGCTTATCAGGCAGCCCCACTGAAGCTTTCTTT. Translated, it gives CASSLSGSPTEAFF.

The rearrangement links TRBV19 to TRBJ1-5; the D is unclear. The length of the CDR3 is 15 residues. V was clipped by 3 bases and J by 6 bases, with 15 bases between them. In germline, CDR1 is LNHDA, CDR2 SQIVND (reference sequence). CDR3 loop: CASSIGAGGGQPQHF. CDR3 bases: TGTGCCAGTAGTATTGGAGCGGGTGGTGGTCAGCCCCAGCATTTT. The variable domain in full, completed from reference TRBV19 and TRBJ1-5, reads DGGITQSPKYLFRKEGQNVTLSCEQNLNHDAMYWYRQDPGQGLRLIYYSQIVNDFQKGDIAEGYSVSREKKESFPLTVTSAQKNPTAFYLCASSIGAGGGQPQHFGDGTRLSIL.

The rearrangement joins TRBV3-1 (or the pseudogene TRBV3-2) to TRBJ2-3; 13 nucleotides line up with TRBD2. V dropped 2 bases and J dropped 4; count of bases not matched to a gene: 6. The CDR3 has 17 residues. Germline CDR1 LGHDT, CDR2 YNNKEL (reference sequence). The CDR3 reads CASSQPTSGGASDTQYF. The CDR3 bases are TGTGCCAGCAGCCAACCTACTAGCGGGGGGGCGTCAGATACGCAGTATTTT.